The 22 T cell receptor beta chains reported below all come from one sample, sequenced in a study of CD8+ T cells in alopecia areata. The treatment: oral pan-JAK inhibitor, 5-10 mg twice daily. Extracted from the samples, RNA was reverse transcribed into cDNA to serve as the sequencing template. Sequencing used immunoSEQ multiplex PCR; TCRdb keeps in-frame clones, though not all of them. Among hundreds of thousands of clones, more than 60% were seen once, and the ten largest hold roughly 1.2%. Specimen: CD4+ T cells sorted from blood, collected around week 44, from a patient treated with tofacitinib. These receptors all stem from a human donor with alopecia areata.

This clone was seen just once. The CDR3 sequence: CAWSVSPGRNQPQHF. Written as DNA, the CDR3 is TGTGCCTGGAGTGTATCCCCCGGACGCAATCAGCCCCAGCATTTT. This chain links TRBV30 with TRBJ1-5; D remains unclear. This CDR3 spans 15 amino acids. Germline V lookup: CDR1 GTSNPN, CDR2 SVGIG (reference sequence). Deletions cut 0 bases from V and 2 bases from J, with 11 bases between.

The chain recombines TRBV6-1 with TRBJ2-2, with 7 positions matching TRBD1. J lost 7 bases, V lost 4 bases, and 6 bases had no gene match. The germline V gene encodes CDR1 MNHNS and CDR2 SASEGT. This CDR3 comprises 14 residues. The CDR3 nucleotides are TGTGCCAGCAGTGTTTTACAGGGGAACGGGGAGCTGTTTTTT. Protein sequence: CASSVLQGNGELFF.

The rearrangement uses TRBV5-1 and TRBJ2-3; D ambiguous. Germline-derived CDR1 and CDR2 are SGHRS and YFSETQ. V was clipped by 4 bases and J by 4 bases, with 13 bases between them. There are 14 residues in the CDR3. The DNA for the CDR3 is TGCGCCAGCAGCGACCAGAATAGTGCAGATACGCAGTATTTT. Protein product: CASSDQNSADTQYF.

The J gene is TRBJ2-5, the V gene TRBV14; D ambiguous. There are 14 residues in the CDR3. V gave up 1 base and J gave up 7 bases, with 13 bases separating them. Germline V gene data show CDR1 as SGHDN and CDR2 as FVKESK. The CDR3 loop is CASSQVTHPGTQYF. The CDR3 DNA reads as TGTGCCAGCAGCCAAGTGACCCACCCTGGGACCCAGTACTTC.

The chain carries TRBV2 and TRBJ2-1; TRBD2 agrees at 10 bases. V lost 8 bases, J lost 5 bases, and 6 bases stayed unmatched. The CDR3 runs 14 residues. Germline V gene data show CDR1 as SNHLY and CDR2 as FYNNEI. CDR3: CASLSGGGDNEQFF. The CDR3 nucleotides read TGTGCCAGCTTGAGCGGGGGGGGAGACAATGAGCAGTTCTTC.

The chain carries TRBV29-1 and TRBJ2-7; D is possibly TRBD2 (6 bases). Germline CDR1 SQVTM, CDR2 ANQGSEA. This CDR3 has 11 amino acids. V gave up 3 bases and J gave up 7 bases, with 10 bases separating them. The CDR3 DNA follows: TGCAGCGTTGAGACTAGTTCTGAGCAGTACTTC. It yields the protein CSVETSSEQYF.

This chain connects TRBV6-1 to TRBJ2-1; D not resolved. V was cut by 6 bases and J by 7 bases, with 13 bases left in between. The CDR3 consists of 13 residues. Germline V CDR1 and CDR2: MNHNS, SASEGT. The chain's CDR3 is CASRDLSVNEQFF. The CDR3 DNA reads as TGTGCCAGCAGGGACCTCAGCGTAAATGAGCAGTTCTTC.

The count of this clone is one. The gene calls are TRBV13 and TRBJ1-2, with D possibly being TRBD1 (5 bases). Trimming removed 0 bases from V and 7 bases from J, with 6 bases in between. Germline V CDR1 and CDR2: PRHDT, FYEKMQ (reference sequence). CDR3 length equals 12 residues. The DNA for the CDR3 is TGTGCCAGCAGCTTAGGAACAGGTGGCTACACCTTC. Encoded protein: CASSLGTGGYTF.

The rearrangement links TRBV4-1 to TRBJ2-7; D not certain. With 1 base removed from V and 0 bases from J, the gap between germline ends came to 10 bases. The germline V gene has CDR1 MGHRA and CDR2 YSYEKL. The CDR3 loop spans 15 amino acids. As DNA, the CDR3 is TGCGCCAGCAGCCAAGTTTCAGGTAGCTCCTACGAGCAGTACTTC. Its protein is CASSQVSGSSYEQYF.

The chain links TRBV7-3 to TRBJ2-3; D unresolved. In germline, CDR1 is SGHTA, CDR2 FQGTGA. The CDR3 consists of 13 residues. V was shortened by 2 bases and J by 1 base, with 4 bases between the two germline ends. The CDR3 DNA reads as TGTGCCAGCAGCTTACAGGGCACAGATACGCAGTATTTT. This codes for CASSLQGTDTQYF.

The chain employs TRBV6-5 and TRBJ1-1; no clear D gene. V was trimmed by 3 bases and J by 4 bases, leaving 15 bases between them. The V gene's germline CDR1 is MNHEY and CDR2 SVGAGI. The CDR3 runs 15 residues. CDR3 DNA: TGTGCCAGCAGTTATTTTGGGGTGTCGAGCACTGAAGCTTTCTTT. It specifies CASSYFGVSSTEAFF.

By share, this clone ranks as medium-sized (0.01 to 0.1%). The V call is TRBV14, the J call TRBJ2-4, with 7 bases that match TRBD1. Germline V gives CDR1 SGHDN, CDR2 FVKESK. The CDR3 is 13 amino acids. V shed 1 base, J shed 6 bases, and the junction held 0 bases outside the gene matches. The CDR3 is CASSQGQGNIQYF. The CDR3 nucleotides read TGTGCCAGCAGCCAAGGACAGGGAAACATTCAGTACTTC.

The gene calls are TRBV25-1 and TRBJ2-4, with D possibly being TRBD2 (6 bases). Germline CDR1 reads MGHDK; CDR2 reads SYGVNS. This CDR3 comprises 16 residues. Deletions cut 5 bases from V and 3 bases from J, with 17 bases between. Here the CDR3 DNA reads TGTGCCAGCAGTCAGGCCGGGGAGGCGGACAAAAACATTCAGTACTTC. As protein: CASSQAGEADKNIQYF.

For the CDR3, the DNA is TGTGCCTGGAGCCCTACCGAGTCGCCCCAGCATTTT. As protein: CAWSPTESPQHF. This rearrangement joins TRBV30 to TRBJ1-5; no firm D call. CDR3 size: 12 residues. The V end was cut by 3 bases, the J end by 9 bases, with 12 bases between. Germline CDR1 GTSNPN, CDR2 SVGIG (reference sequence).

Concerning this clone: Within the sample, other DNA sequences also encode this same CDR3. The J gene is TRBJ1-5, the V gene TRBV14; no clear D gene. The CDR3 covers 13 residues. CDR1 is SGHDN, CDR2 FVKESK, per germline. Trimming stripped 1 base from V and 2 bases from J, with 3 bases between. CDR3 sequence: CASSQGGNQPQHF. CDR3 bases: TGTGCCAGCAGCCAAGGTGGCAATCAGCCCCAGCATTTT. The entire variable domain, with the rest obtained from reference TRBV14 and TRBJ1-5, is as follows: EAGVTQFPSHSVIEKGQTVTLRCDPISGHDNLYWYRRVMGKEIKFLLHFVKESKQDESGMPNNRFLAERTGGTYSTLKVQPAELEDSGVYFCASSQGGNQPQHFGDGTRLSIL.

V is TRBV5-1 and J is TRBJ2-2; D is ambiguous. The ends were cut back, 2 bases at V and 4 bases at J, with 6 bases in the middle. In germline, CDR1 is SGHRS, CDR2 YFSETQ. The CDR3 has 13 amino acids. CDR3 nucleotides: TGCGCCAGCAGCTTTCCGGTCACCGGGGAGCTGTTTTTT. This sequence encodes CASSFPVTGELFF.

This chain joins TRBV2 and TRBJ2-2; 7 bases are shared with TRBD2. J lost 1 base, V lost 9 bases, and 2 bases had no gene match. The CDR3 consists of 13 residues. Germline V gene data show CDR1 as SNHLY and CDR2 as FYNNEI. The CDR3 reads CARSGVNTGELFF. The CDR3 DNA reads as TGTGCCAGAAGCGGGGTGAACACCGGGGAGCTGTTTTTT.

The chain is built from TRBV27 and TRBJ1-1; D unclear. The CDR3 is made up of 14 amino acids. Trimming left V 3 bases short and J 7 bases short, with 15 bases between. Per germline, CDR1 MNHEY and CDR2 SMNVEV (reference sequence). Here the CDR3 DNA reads TGTGCCAGCAGTTTGACCTCGCGGATTAGTGAAGCTTTCTTT. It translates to CASSLTSRISEAFF.

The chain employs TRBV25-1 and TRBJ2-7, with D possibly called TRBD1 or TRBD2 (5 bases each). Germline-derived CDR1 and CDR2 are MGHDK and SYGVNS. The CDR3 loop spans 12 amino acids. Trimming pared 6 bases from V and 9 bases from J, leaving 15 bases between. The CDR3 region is CASSGMGDRQYF. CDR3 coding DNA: TGTGCCAGCAGCGGGATGGGGGATCGGCAGTACTTC.

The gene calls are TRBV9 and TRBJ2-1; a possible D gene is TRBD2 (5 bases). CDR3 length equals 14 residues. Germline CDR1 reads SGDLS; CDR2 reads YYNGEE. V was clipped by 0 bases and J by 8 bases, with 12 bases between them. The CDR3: CASSVGTSRDEQFF. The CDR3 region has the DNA TGTGCCAGCAGCGTAGGAACTAGTCGGGATGAGCAGTTCTTC.

The CDR3, as DNA: TGTGCCAGCAGCTCGGATTCGTACGAGCAGTACTTC. Translating gives CASSSDSYEQYF. The J gene is TRBJ2-7, the V gene TRBV11-2, with D hard to call. Trimming took 4 bases from V and 4 from J, leaving 8 bases between them. Per the germline V gene, CDR1 is SGHAT and CDR2 is FQNNGV. The CDR3 spans 12 residues.

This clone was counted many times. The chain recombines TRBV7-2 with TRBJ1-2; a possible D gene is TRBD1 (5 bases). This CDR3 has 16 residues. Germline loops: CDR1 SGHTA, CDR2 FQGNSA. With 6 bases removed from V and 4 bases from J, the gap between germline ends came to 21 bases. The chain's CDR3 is CASSPPTAGQFYGYTF. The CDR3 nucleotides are TGTGCCAGCAGTCCACCGACGGCAGGGCAATTCTATGGCTACACCTTC.